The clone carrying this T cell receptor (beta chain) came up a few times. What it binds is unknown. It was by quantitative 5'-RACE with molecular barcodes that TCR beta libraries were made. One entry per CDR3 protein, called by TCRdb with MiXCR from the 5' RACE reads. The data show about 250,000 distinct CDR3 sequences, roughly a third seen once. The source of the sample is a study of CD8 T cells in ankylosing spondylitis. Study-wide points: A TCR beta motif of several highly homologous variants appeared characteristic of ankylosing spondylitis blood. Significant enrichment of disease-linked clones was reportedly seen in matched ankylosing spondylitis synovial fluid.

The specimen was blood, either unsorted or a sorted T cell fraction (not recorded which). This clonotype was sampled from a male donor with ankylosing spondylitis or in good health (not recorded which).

The CDR3 nucleotides read TGTGCCAGCAGTAGCGCAGGGGGCGACACCGGGGAGCTGTTTTTT. Its translation is CASSSAGGDTGELFF. This sequence joins TRBV6-1 and TRBJ2-2; 8 nucleotides agree with TRBD1. J gave up 3 bases and V 5 bases, and 5 bases lay outside the gene matches. This CDR3 has 15 residues. Germline CDR1 and CDR2: MNHNS and SASEGT.